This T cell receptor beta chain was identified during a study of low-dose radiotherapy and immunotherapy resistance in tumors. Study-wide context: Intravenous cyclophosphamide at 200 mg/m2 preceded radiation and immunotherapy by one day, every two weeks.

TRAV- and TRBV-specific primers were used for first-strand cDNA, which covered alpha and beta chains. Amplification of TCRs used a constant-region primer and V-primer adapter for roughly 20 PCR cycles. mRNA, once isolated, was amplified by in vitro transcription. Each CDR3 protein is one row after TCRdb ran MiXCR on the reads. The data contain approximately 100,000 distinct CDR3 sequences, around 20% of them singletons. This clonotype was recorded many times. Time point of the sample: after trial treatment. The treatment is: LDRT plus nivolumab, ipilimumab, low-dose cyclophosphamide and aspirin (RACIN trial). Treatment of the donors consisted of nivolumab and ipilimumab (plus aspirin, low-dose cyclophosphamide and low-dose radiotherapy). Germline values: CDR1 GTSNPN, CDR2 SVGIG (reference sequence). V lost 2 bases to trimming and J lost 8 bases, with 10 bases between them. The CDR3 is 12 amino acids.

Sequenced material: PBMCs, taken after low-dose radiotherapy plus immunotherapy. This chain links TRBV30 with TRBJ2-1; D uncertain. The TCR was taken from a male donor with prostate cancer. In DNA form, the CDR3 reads TGTGCCTGGAGTTTGGGGTTGCATGAGCAGTTCTTC. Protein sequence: CAWSLGLHEQFF.